What follows are 25 T cell receptor beta chains derived from one specimen sequenced in a study of a mutant IDH1 vaccine in newly diagnosed glioma. TCRdb keeps only in-frame clones here, not all; method: immunoSEQ multiplex PCR. The data show about 32,000 clones, about four fifths seen once. No antigen has been assigned to these receptors. Time point denoted: week 35, safety follow-up. The study gave 300 ug of mutant IDH1 20-mer peptide per vaccine dose, with topical imiquimod. Sequencing used PBMCs, obtained from a glioma patient whose treatment included an IDH1 peptide vaccine. These receptors originate from a middle-aged man with glioma. Some clones in this sample may be carry-over from other donors' samples.

V usage is TRBV15 and J usage is TRBJ2-3; TRBD2 matches at 7 bases. V gave up 1 base and J gave up 3 bases; unmatched junction bases: 7. Germline CDR1 LNHNV, CDR2 YYDKDF (reference sequence). CDR3 length: 16 residues. The CDR3 nucleotides are TGTGCCACCAGCAGAGGAGGGAATAGCGGGACAGATACGCAGTATTTT. Its translation: CATSRGGNSGTDTQYF. The entire variable domain, with the rest obtained from reference TRBV15 and TRBJ2-3, is as follows: DAMVIQNPRYQVTQFGKPVTLSCSQTLNHNVMYWYQQKSSQAPKLLFHYYDKDFNNEADTPDNFQSRRPNTSFCFLDIRSPGLGDTAMYLCATSRGGNSGTDTQYFGPGTRLTVL.

This clone was seen once. This chain links TRBV27 with TRBJ2-7; TRBD1 matches at 7 bases. V trimming: 6 bases; J trimming: 2 bases; junction bases outside the gene matches: 7. The CDR3 covers 14 residues. Germline CDR1 MNHEY, CDR2 SMNVEV (reference sequence). CDR3 region: CASREQGRTYEQYF. The CDR3 coding sequence is TGTGCCAGCAGAGAACAGGGGCGAACCTACGAGCAGTACTTC.

The CDR3 nucleotides read TGCGCCAGCAGTCAAATGGGGCGGAAGACCCCCACAGATACGCAGTATTTT. The encoded protein is CASSQMGRKTPTDTQYF. The V call is TRBV4-1, the J call TRBJ2-3; D may be TRBD1 (5 bases). The germline CDR1 and CDR2 sequences are MGHRA and YSYEKL. The CDR3 has 17 amino acids. Trimming removed 6 bases at V and 2 bases at J, with 21 bases between.

The chain recombines TRBV4-1 with TRBJ2-3, with 8 bases fitting TRBD2. CDR1 MGHRA and CDR2 YSYEKL come from the germline V gene. The CDR3 length is 15 residues. The V gene end was trimmed by 1 base and the J gene end by 5 bases; junction bases not matched to a gene: 5. The CDR3 loop reads CASSQAQREIDTQYF. CDR3 DNA sequence: TGCGCCAGCAGCCAAGCCCAGCGGGAGATAGATACGCAGTATTTT.

The gene calls are TRBV18 and TRBJ1-1; TRBD1 matches at 9 bases. The length of the CDR3 is 15 residues. The trim removed 1 base at V and 1 base at J, leaving 1 base unmatched. The V gene's germline CDR1 is KGHSH and CDR2 LQKENI. Here the CDR3 DNA reads TGTGCCAGCTCACCACTGACAGGGGGGAACACTGAAGCTTTCTTT. It translates to CASSPLTGGNTEAFF.

The chain links TRBV5-4 to TRBJ1-1; D is ambiguous. V was pared by 5 bases and J by 4 bases, with 12 bases between. This CDR3 region has 13 residues. Looked up from germline, CDR1 is SGHNT and CDR2 is YYREEE (reference sequence). The CDR3 loop is CASRDRLSTEAFF. In nucleotides, the CDR3 is TGTGCCAGCAGGGACCGACTGAGCACTGAAGCTTTCTTT. Full variable domain (remainder filled in from reference TRBV5-4 and TRBJ1-1): ETGVTQSPTHLIKTRGQQVTLRCSSQSGHNTVSWYQQALGQGPQFIFQYYREEENGRGNFPPRFSGLQFPNYSSELNVNALELDDSALYLCASRDRLSTEAFFGQGTRLTVV.

Comments on this clone: The sample carries other DNA sequences with the same CDR3. The chain links TRBV6-1 to TRBJ1-5; D gene unclear. The CDR3 runs to 13 residues. Germline lookup yields CDR1 MNHNS and CDR2 SASEGT. Trimming shortened V by 4 bases and J by 4 bases, and 8 bases separated the two germline ends. CDR3 region: CASSGSGNQPQHF. CDR3 DNA: TGTGCCAGCAGTGGTAGTGGGAATCAGCCCCAGCATTTT.

The chain links TRBV18 to TRBJ2-1; TRBD1 matches 10 bases. This CDR3 contains 16 residues. V lost 3 bases, J lost 7 bases, and 9 bases stayed unmatched. Germline V CDR1 and CDR2: KGHSH, LQKENI. CDR3 amino acids: CASSPADRGEGNEQFF. CDR3 bases: TGTGCCAGCTCACCGGCGGACAGGGGGGAAGGGAATGAGCAGTTCTTC.

The J gene is TRBJ2-3, the V gene TRBV7-2; D is possibly TRBD2 (6 bases). CDR1 and CDR2 (germline): SGHTA, FQGNSA. V gave up 1 base and J gave up 5 bases, with 13 bases separating them. The CDR3 loop spans 15 amino acids. This chain's CDR3 is CASSLGPSEGDTQYF. The CDR3 nucleotides read TGTGCCAGCAGCTTAGGGCCTAGCGAAGGAGATACGCAGTATTTT. The full variable domain, with the rest looked up from reference TRBV7-2 and TRBJ2-3, is GAGVSQSPSNKVTEKGKDVELRCDPISGHTALYWYRQSLGQGLEFLIYFQGNSAPDKSGLPSDRFSAERTGGSVSTLTIQRTQQEDSAVYLCASSLGPSEGDTQYFGPGTRLTVL.

The V call is TRBV4-3, the J call TRBJ1-1, with D uncertain. V gave up 8 bases and J gave up 7 bases, with 11 bases separating them. The germline V gene has CDR1 LGHNA and CDR2 YSLEER. This CDR3 comprises 11 residues. CDR3 coding DNA: TGCGCCAGCCGTGGGGTCGATGAAGCTTTCTTT. It codes for CASRGVDEAFF.

The chain recombines TRBV9 with TRBJ1-1; D unclear. The V gene lost 0 bases and the J gene lost 1 base, with 7 bases spanning the gap. Per the germline V gene, CDR1 is SGDLS and CDR2 is YYNGEE. This CDR3 has 14 amino acids. As DNA, the CDR3 is TGTGCCAGCAGCGTAGGAATAGGGAACACTGAAGCTTTCTTT. This codes for CASSVGIGNTEAFF.

This chain connects TRBV27 to TRBJ1-1; TRBD1 might be the D (5 bases). Germline V lookup: CDR1 MNHEY, CDR2 SMNVEV (reference sequence). V dropped 0 bases and J dropped 5 bases, with 13 bases sitting between them. The CDR3 has 15 amino acids. This chain's CDR3 is CASSLSGAITTEAFF. The CDR3 coding sequence is TGTGCCAGCAGTTTATCAGGGGCAATTACGACTGAAGCTTTCTTT.

In DNA form, the CDR3 reads TGTGCCAGCAGTTTAGTGGGACAGGGCAATCAGCCCCAGCATTTT. Translating gives CASSLVGQGNQPQHF. V and J are TRBV28 and TRBJ1-5, with 8 positions matching TRBD1. Germline V gives CDR1 MDHEN, CDR2 SYDVKM. With V trimmed by 2 bases and J by 2 bases, 2 bases remained unmatched. This CDR3 spans 15 amino acids.

The rearrangement joins TRBV19 to TRBJ1-2, with TRBD1 identical over 8 bases. V was clipped by 4 bases and J by 7 bases; unmatched bases: 8. There are 14 residues in the CDR3. Germline CDR1 LNHDA, CDR2 SQIVND (reference sequence). DNA for the CDR3: TGTGCCAGTAGTACAGGGGGCGCGTCCCCTGGCTACACCTTC. This encodes CASSTGGASPGYTF.

The chain couples TRBV4-2 to TRBJ1-6, with 8 bases lining up with TRBD1. V was pared by 3 bases and J by 10 bases, with 14 bases of the junction left unmatched. This CDR3 region has 17 residues. The germline CDR1 and CDR2 sequences are LGHNA and YNFKEQ. The CDR3 DNA is TGTGCCAGCAGCCATCGAGGTGGGACAGGAGGTGGGTCACCCCTCCACTTT. Translated, it gives CASSHRGGTGGGSPLHF.

The chain uses TRBV2 and TRBJ2-5; D uncertain. The CDR3 has 13 residues. Between the trimmed V and J ends, which lost 4 bases and 1 base, there was a span of 7 bases. Germline V gene lookup returns CDR1 SNHLY and CDR2 FYNNEI. The CDR3 is CASSVTRQETQYF. In nucleotides, the CDR3 is TGTGCCAGCAGTGTGACTCGCCAAGAGACCCAGTACTTC.

The DNA of the CDR3 is TGTGCCTGGACCCGGAAAATGGACACTGAAGCTTTCTTT. It is translated as CAWTRKMDTEAFF. The rearrangement links TRBV30 to TRBJ1-1; D unresolved. In germline, CDR1 is GTSNPN, CDR2 SVGIG (reference sequence). V was pared by 4 bases and J by 3 bases, with 12 bases between. The CDR3 has 13 amino acids.

Turning to this clone: A read error may account for a junction end that differs from germline. Here the CDR3 reads CTSSLLAGTDTQYF. The CDR3 nucleotides are TGTACCAGCAGCTTACTAGCGGGCACAGATACGCAGTATTTT. The V and J genes are TRBV11-2 and TRBJ2-3, with 8 bases identical to TRBD2. The germline V gene encodes CDR1 SGHAT and CDR2 FQNNGV. The CDR3 covers 14 residues.

This clone was seen a few times. The rearrangement links TRBV19 to TRBJ1-1; D perhaps matches TRBD1 (5 bases). Germline V CDR1 and CDR2: LNHDA, SQIVND (reference sequence). The germline V and J ends were trimmed by 0 bases and 5 bases, with 7 bases remaining between them. This CDR3 region has 13 residues. The chain's CDR3 is CASSIDRVTEAFF. CDR3 bases: TGTGCCAGTAGTATAGACAGGGTGACTGAAGCTTTCTTT.

The CDR3 sequence: CASRPEVQSNQPQHF. The CDR3 coding sequence is TGTGCCAGCAGACCAGAGGTCCAGAGCAATCAGCCCCAGCATTTT. The chain is built from TRBV7-9 and TRBJ1-5, with no clear D. The length of the CDR3 is 15 residues. The V gene lost 6 bases and the J gene lost 1 base, with 13 bases spanning the gap. The germline CDR1 and CDR2 sequences are SEHNR and FQNEAQ (reference sequence).

The rearrangement joins TRBV6-9 to TRBJ2-4; the D gene is possibly TRBD1 (5 bases). The CDR3 is made up of 16 amino acids. Deletions cut 4 bases from V and 0 bases from J, with 13 bases between. Germline values: CDR1 MNHGY, CDR2 SVAAGI. The CDR3 sequence is CASSFGAEIAKNIQYF. The CDR3, as DNA: TGTGCCAGCAGTTTTGGGGCGGAAATAGCCAAAAACATTCAGTACTTC.

In its sample, this clone was seen once. The V and J genes are TRBV5-1 and TRBJ1-2; a weak D match, TRBD1 (6 bases). Germline V gene lookup returns CDR1 SGHRS and CDR2 YFSETQ. This CDR3 has 15 amino acids. The V and J ends lost 0 bases and 9 bases respectively, with 18 bases between them. The CDR3: CASSLEQGLNGRYTF. The DNA of the CDR3 is TGCGCCAGCAGCTTGGAACAGGGTCTCAACGGGCGCTACACCTTC.

This sequence joins TRBV5-4 and TRBJ1-1; D ambiguous. V shed 5 bases and J shed 0 bases, with 8 bases lying between them. The germline CDR1 and CDR2 sequences are SGHNT and YYREEE (reference sequence). The length of the CDR3 is 13 residues. DNA of the CDR3: TGTGCCAGCAGGAACCGGTTGAACACTGAAGCTTTCTTT. Amino acid sequence: CASRNRLNTEAFF.

The chain carries TRBV7-2 and TRBJ2-4; maybe TRBD1 (6 bases). Germline loops: CDR1 SGHTA, CDR2 FQGNSA. V was shortened by 6 bases and J by 1 base, with 13 bases between the two germline ends. This CDR3 comprises 15 residues. The CDR3: CASSRTGKAKNIQYF. The CDR3 nucleotides are TGTGCCAGCAGTAGAACAGGGAAGGCCAAAAACATTCAGTACTTC.

The chain carries TRBV27 and TRBJ1-5, with a tentative D call TRBD1 (5 bases). The germline V gene has CDR1 MNHEY and CDR2 SMNVEV (reference sequence). V was cut by 7 bases and J by 0 bases, with 25 bases left in between. CDR3 size: 19 residues. DNA for the CDR3: TGTGCCAGCACCGATCCCACGGGACGGCAAAAACATAGCAATCAGCCCCAGCATTTT. Amino acid sequence: CASTDPTGRQKHSNQPQHF.